This T cell receptor (beta chain) was sequenced in a study of graft-versus-host responses after intestinal transplantation. Overall study: Multivisceral, liver-intestinal, or isolated intestinal transplants were received by the recipients. All recipients got anti-thymocyte globulin induction, then tacrolimus and steroids for three to four years.

A remark on this clone: The antigen remains unidentified.

Overall study results and limits: Detection of GvH clones occurred in recipient marrow, and some had their first appearance in ileum or blood. In patients with graft-donor T cell macrochimerism, allograft graft-versus-host to host-versus-graft clonal ratios were high.

The data were produced by immunoSEQ multiplex PCR, yet TCRdb's version contains in-frame clones alone and is incomplete. Of about 90,000 clones in the sample, 75% to 95% were seen once. CDR1 SGHAT and CDR2 FQNNGV come from the germline V gene. V dropped 2 bases and J dropped 6 bases, with 11 bases sitting between them. The CDR3 length is 14 residues. The V call is TRBV11-2, the J call TRBJ2-1; the D is unclear. The sequencing used unstimulated CD4+ T cells sorted from spleen or lymph node cells, collected before transplant. This sequence was found in a human donor who was the organ donor for an intestinal transplant. The CDR3 protein is CASSLIPGSNEQFF. CDR3 in DNA: TGTGCCAGCAGCTTAATCCCTGGCAGCAATGAGCAGTTCTTC. Full variable domain (remainder filled in from reference TRBV11-2 and TRBJ2-1): EAGVAQSPRYKIIEKRQSVAFWCNPISGHATLYWYQQILGQGPKLLIQFQNNGVVDDSQLPKDRFSAERLKGVDSTLKIQPAKLEDSAVYLCASSLIPGSNEQFFGPGTRLTVL.